This T cell receptor beta chain originates from a study of PD-1 blockade in classical Hodgkin lymphoma (dated by TCRdb to the early 2020s). A note on the overall study: To define a peripheral blood immune signature of response to PD-1 blockade in classical Hodgkin lymphoma, the study combined TCR beta sequencing with CyTOF. Paper-wide results and their limitations: Only a single clinical trial cohort was studied, and what caused the repertoire differences, possibly disease activity or prior therapy, remained undefined. Lower diversity was observed in patients in whom nivolumab was started less than 1 year after ASCT, and these patients were excluded from later analyses so that confounding by immune reconstitution would be avoided. Trial patients with a complete response had baseline diversity similar to that of newly diagnosed patients, while partial responders and progressors had significantly lower diversity. Baseline TCR diversity was reported as lower in newly diagnosed patients than in healthy donors, and lower still in relapsed/refractory patients. By C4D1, a significant rise was seen in CD4+ TCR diversity but not in CD8+ TCR diversity (p=0.0027 vs p=0.16), and the rise was most apparent among complete responders (p=0.02).

The meaning of the sample's time point label: cycle 4 day 1 (C4D1), after less than seven weeks of nivolumab. Every trial patient had relapsed after autologous stem cell transplantation, and cohorts A, B and C differed in prior brentuximab vedotin exposure. A Miltenyi CD8+ T cell isolation kit was used for magnetic negative selection to purify CD8+ T cells from thawed PBMCs. The trial cohort was composed of under 70 patients with relapsed/refractory classical Hodgkin lymphoma, for whom complete response, partial response or progressive disease was recorded as best overall response. Nivolumab dosing was 3 mg/kg intravenously every 2 weeks, continuing until either disease progression or unacceptable toxicity. In the multi-cohort phase II CheckMate 205 trial, trial patients received single-agent nivolumab. Best overall response was determined by an independent review committee according to the 2007 International Working Group response criteria. Trial PBMCs were collected immediately before nivolumab initiation (C1D1) and during therapy at cycle 2 day 1 and cycle 4 day 1. Peripheral blood was collected in 8 mL Vacutainer Cell Preparation Tubes, from which PBMCs were isolated by centrifugation and then cryopreserved. Purified CD4+ and CD8+ fractions were prepared only for cases in which an additional PBMC sample was available. Magnetically labelled cells were depleted on LS columns in a quadroMACS separator, and the flow-through was collected as the purified fraction.

A word on this clone: Its antigen is currently not known. No base quality information exists; no much larger clone differs at one position.

Taken from cysteine to phenylalanine, the CDR3 has 17 residues. Only the CDR3 portion is preserved as DNA: 51 bases, with reading frame beginning at the first base. V sheds 1 base and J sheds 7 bases, leaving 20 bases between their ends. Taken from the germline V gene (reference sequence), the CDR1 and CDR2 loops are LNHDA and SQIVND. Genomic DNA was extracted with the Qiagen DNeasy kit from unsorted PBMCs and from negatively selected CD4+ and CD8+ fractions. Amplification of TCR beta CDR3 regions was done by immunoSEQ multiplex PCR with primers that anneal to V and J segments. Amplification bias was minimized using a synthetic immune receptor repertoire, and residual bias was removed computationally after sequencing. Per the original workflow: Repertoire diversity was quantified as the Shannon entropy index using custom Python scripts. Unsorted, CD4+ and CD8+ repertoires were analyzed separately, except in combined analyses where CD4+ and CD8+ sequences were merged in silico. Clonal expansion was defined as a frequency increase of at least 2-fold after treatment compared with C1D1, and clones undetected at baseline were assigned a pseudocount of 0.5. Singleton clones were defined as clones with 0 or 1 copy at C1D1, and non-singleton clones were defined as clones with 2 or more copies. By matching protein sequences in sorted samples from the same patient, clones expanded in unsorted samples were annotated as CD4+, CD8+ or unknown. Wilcoxon tests on paired samples were used to test changes in diversity from C1D1 to C4D1. What TCRdb holds here is the immuneACCESS table cut down to in-frame rearrangements. Part of the clones is not present; checked against another copy, under half of the missing clones reflect an unresolved V gene, and the others are unexplained. V, J and clone size are those of that table, while D and trimming were read from the DNA. The sample table records 9,500 to 14,000 clones; approximately 85% of these occur just once. Around a third of the sample rests with the top ten.

The specimen was CD8+ T cells from blood, collected before the fourth cycle of nivolumab. This receptor chain uses TRBV19 and TRBJ1-5; TRBD1 is a possible D gene, resting on 6 matching bases. This TCR came from a human donor with classical Hodgkin lymphoma. The donor label of this sample is uncertain. The CDR3 amino acid sequence is: CASSIGTGQGWVQPQHF. In nucleotides, the sequence is TGTGCCAGTAGTATAGGCACTGGGCAGGGGTGGGTACAGCCCCAGCATTTT. Outside the CDR3, residues come from the reference TRBV19 and TRBJ1-5 proteins, so the full variable domain is: DGGITQSPKYLFRKEGQNVTLSCEQNLNHDAMYWYRQDPGQGLRLIYYSQIVNDFQKGDIAEGYSVSREKKESFPLTVTSAQKNPTAFYLCASSIGTGQGWVQPQHFGDGTRLSIL.